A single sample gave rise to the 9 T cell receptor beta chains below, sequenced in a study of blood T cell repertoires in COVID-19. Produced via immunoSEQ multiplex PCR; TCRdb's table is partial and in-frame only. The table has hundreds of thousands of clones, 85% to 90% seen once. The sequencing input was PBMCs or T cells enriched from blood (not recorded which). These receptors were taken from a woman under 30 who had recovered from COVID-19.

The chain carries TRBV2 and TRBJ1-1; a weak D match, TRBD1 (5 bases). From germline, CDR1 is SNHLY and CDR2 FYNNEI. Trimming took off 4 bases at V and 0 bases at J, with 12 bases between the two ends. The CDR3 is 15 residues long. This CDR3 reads CASSVTGVMNTEAFF. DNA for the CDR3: TGTGCCAGCAGTGTGACGGGGGTAATGAACACTGAAGCTTTCTTT.

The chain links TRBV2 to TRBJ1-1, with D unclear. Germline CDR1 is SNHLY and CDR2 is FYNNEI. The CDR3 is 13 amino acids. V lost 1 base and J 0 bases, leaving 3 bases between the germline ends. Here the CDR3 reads CASSEDMNTEAFF. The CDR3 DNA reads TGTGCCAGCAGTGAAGACATGAACACTGAAGCTTTCTTT.

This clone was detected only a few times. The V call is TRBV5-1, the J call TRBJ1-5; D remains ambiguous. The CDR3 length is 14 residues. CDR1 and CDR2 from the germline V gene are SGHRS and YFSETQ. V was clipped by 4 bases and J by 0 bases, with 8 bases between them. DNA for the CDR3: TGCGCCAGCAGCGAACAACCTAGCAATCAGCCCCAGCATTTT. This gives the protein CASSEQPSNQPQHF.

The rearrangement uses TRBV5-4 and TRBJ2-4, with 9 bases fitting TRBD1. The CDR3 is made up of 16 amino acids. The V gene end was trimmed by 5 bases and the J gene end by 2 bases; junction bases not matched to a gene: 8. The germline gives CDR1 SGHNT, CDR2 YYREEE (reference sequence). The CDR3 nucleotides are TGTGCCAGCAGTTTGCTACAGGGGGCTTCCAAAAACATTCAGTACTTC. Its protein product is CASSLLQGASKNIQYF.

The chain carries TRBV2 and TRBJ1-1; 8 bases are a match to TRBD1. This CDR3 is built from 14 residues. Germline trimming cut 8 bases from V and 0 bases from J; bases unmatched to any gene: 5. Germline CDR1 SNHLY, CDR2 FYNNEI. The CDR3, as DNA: TGTGCCAGCGGGGACAGGTTAATGAACACTGAAGCTTTCTTT. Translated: CASGDRLMNTEAFF.

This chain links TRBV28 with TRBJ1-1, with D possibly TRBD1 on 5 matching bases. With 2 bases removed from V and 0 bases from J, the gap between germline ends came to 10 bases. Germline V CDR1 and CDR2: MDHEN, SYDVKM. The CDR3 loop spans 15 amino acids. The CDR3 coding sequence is TGTGCCAGCAGTTTAGGGGGGACCCTGAACACTGAAGCTTTCTTT. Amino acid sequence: CASSLGGTLNTEAFF.

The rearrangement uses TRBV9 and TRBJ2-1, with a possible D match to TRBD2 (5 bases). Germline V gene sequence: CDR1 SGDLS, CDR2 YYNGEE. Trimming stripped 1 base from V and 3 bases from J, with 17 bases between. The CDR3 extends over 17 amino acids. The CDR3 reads CASSVRTYEGVYNEQFF. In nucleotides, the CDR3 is TGTGCCAGCAGCGTACGGACCTATGAGGGAGTCTACAATGAGCAGTTCTTC.

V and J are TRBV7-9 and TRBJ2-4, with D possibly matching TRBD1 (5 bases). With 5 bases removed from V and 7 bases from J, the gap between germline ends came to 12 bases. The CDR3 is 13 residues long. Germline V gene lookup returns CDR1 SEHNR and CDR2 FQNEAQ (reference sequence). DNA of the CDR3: TGTGCCAGCAGCCCCAGGGCAGGGAACATTCAGTACTTC. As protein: CASSPRAGNIQYF.

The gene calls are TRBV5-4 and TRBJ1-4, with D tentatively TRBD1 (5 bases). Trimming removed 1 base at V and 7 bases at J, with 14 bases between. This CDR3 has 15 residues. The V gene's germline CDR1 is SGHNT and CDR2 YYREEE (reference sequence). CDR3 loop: CASSLFAGGSEKLFF. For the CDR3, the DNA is TGTGCCAGCAGCTTGTTTGCGGGGGGGAGTGAAAAACTGTTTTTT.